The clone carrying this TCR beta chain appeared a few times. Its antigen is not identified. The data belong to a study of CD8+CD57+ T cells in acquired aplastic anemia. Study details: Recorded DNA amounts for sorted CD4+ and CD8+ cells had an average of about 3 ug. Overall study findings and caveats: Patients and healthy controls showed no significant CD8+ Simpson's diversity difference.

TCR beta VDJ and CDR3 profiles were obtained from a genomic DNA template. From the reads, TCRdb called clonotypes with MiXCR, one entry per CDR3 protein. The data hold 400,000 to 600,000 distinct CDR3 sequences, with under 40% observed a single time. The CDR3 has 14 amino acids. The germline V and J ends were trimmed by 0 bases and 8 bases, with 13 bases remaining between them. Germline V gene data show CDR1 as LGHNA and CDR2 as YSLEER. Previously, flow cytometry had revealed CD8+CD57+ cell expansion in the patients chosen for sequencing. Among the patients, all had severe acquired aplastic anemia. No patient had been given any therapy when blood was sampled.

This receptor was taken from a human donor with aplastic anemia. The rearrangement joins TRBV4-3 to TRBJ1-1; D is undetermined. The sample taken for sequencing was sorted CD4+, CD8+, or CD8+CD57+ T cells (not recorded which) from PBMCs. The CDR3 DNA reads TGCGCCAGCAGCCAAGATCTAGGAGGGCGGGAAGCTTTCTTT. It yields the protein CASSQDLGGREAFF.